The clone carrying this T cell receptor (beta chain) was observed a few times. Its antigen remains unknown. The CDR3 spans 16 residues. The V segment lost 2 bases and the J segment 5 bases; nucleotides outside the gene matches: 8. This record comes from a study of T-cell memory formation after mild COVID-19. General observations from the study: Clones shrinking between day 15 and 85 showed a balanced CD4/CD8 split, and those that grew later tilted toward CD4+.

TCRdb analysed the 5' RACE reads with MiXCR anew, one entry per CDR3 protein. Of around 90,000 distinct CDR3 sequences listed, about 13% are singletons. Sequences were obtained from PBMCs or a T cell subset sorted from them (not recorded which). This chain joins TRBV12-3 or TRBV12-4 and TRBJ2-3; 9 bases agree with TRBD2. The receptor's source is an adult woman who had mild COVID-19 (a few samples of this study predate the infection). Cell type and time point are not known. The CDR3 loop reads CASSLSLAGYGDTQYF. The DNA for the CDR3 is TGTGCCAGCAGTTTAAGTCTAGCGGGATATGGAGATACGCAGTATTTT.